Presented here are 18 T cell receptor beta chains from one specimen sequenced in a study of CD8+CD57+ T cells in acquired aplastic anemia. According to the study, genomic DNA was the template for TCR beta VDJ and CDR3 profiling. TCRdb processed the reads anew with MiXCR; each CDR3 protein has one entry. The sample holds fewer than 250,000 distinct CDR3 sequences, around half seen once. The sequenced material came from sorted CD4+, CD8+, or CD8+CD57+ T cells (not recorded which) from PBMCs. The receptors come from a human donor in good health, serving as a control.

This chain uses TRBV6-1 with TRBJ2-7, with a tentative D call TRBD1 (6 bases). V lost 5 bases and J lost 0, with 11 bases in between. CDR1 MNHNS and CDR2 SASEGT come from the germline V gene. The CDR3 has 14 residues. CDR3: CASSFTGSSYEQYF. The CDR3 region has the DNA TGTGCCAGCAGTTTCACAGGGAGCTCCTACGAGCAGTACTTC.

A single count supports this clonotype. The germline gene is not matched at one end of the junction; a read error may be the cause. Written as DNA, the CDR3 is TGTGCCTGCAGCATGACTAGCGGGGGGCCCATAGATACGCAGTATTTT. It translates to CACSMTSGGPIDTQYF. The chain is built from TRBV6-4 and TRBJ2-3, with 13 bases lining up with TRBD2. Germline V CDR1 and CDR2: MRHNA, SNTAGT. The CDR3 is 16 amino acids.

This clonotype was observed many times. This chain links TRBV24-1 with TRBJ2-2, with D perhaps TRBD1 or TRBD2 (5 bases each). The germline V gene encodes CDR1 KGHDR and CDR2 SFDVKD. The germline V and J ends were trimmed by 1 base and 0 bases, with 14 bases remaining between them. The CDR3 sequence is 18 residues long. The CDR3 DNA sequence: TGTGCCACCAGTGATTTTAGTCGGCAGGGAGCGAACACCGGGGAGCTGTTTTTT. It translates to CATSDFSRQGANTGELFF.

This clonotype showed up just a few times. This chain joins TRBV20-1 and TRBJ1-1, with TRBD1 as a possible D gene (6 bases). This CDR3 region has 14 residues. V lost 5 bases to trimming and J lost 4 bases, with 17 bases between them. CDR1 DFQATT and CDR2 SNEGSKA come from the germline V gene (reference sequence). The CDR3 region has the DNA TGCAGTGCTCGCGGGTTGGGGGCAGGCACTGAAGCTTTCTTT. It translates to CSARGLGAGTEAFF.

The chain uses TRBV7-6 and TRBJ2-3; 9 bases agree with TRBD2. CDR3 length: 18 amino acids. Losses at the gene ends were 3 bases for V and 2 bases for J; bases not matched to a gene: 12. The germline V gene has CDR1 SGHVS and CDR2 FNYEAQ. This chain's CDR3 is CASSFPRGLAGFTDTQYF. The CDR3 bases are TGTGCCAGCAGCTTCCCTAGGGGTCTAGCGGGGTTCACAGATACGCAGTATTTT.

The gene calls are TRBV9 and TRBJ2-3; 9 nucleotides agree with TRBD2. This CDR3 region has 16 residues. V shed 0 bases and J 7 bases; nucleotides not matched to a gene: 9. Per germline, CDR1 SGDLS and CDR2 YYNGEE. CDR3 sequence reads: CASSVVWRGGRNTQYF. CDR3 coding DNA: TGTGCCAGCAGCGTAGTCTGGCGGGGGGGCAGAAATACGCAGTATTTT.

This chain joins TRBV29-1 and TRBJ2-7; D possibly matches TRBD1 or TRBD2 (6 bases each). Per the germline V gene, CDR1 is SQVTM and CDR2 is ANQGSEA. V dropped 5 bases and J dropped 3 bases, with 14 bases sitting between them. This CDR3 is built from 13 residues. The CDR3 DNA is TGCAGCGTTCTGGTAGCGGACAGCTACGAGCAGTACTTC. This gives the protein CSVLVADSYEQYF.

V usage is TRBV7-4 and J usage is TRBJ2-5; TRBD2 agrees at 7 bases. Germline CDR1 reads SGHVT; CDR2 reads SQSDAQ. CDR3 length: 15 residues. V was clipped by 3 bases and J by 0 bases; unmatched bases: 4. CDR3 residues: CASSFLRGYQETQYF. The CDR3 DNA reads as TGTGCCAGCAGCTTCTTGCGGGGGTACCAAGAGACCCAGTACTTC.

The rearrangement joins TRBV12-3 or TRBV12-4 to TRBJ1-1, with no clear D. V was clipped by 8 bases and J by 7 bases, with 14 bases between them. The CDR3 sequence is 12 residues long. In DNA form, the CDR3 reads TGTGCCAGCCACTGGTGCGGGGTTGAAGCTTTCTTT. Residues: CASHWCGVEAFF.

The V and J genes are TRBV12-5 and TRBJ2-3; D call uncertain. V lost 8 bases, J lost 2 bases, and 8 bases lay in between. CDR1 and CDR2 from the germline V gene are LGHNT and FRNRAP. CDR3 length: 12 amino acids. The CDR3, as DNA: TGTGCTAGTAACCACAACACAGATACGCAGTATTTT. Encoded protein: CASNHNTDTQYF.

The DNA for the CDR3 is TGCGCCAGCAGCCGCGGGACAGGGGGCGCCTACGAGCAGTACTTC. This codes for CASSRGTGGAYEQYF. This chain joins TRBV4-1 and TRBJ2-7, with 12 bases matching TRBD1. The germline CDR1 and CDR2 sequences are MGHRA and YSYEKL. The V segment lost 4 bases and the J segment 2 bases; nucleotides outside the gene matches: 3. CDR3 length: 15 residues.

The chain recombines TRBV11-3 with TRBJ2-1, with D unresolved. The CDR3 consists of 13 residues. CDR1 and CDR2 from the germline V gene are SGHNT and YENEEA. The V end lost 5 bases, the J end lost 6 bases, and 11 bases lay between the germline ends. The CDR3 sequence is CASSTRWSNEQFF. CDR3 DNA: TGTGCCAGCAGCACACGCTGGAGCAATGAGCAGTTCTTC.

This clonotype has a count of ten or more. The chain has TRBV2 and TRBJ2-1, with 7 bases identical to TRBD1. The CDR3 length is 14 residues. Germline assignment: CDR1 SNHLY and CDR2 FYNNEI. The V segment lost 6 bases and the J segment 2 bases; nucleotides outside the gene matches: 4. The CDR3 nucleotides read TGTGCCAGCAGGCCGGGACAGACCTACAATGAGCAGTTCTTC. It specifies CASRPGQTYNEQFF.

The chain links TRBV2 to TRBJ2-7; 7 nucleotides line up with TRBD1. V lost 8 bases and J lost 6; bases outside the gene matches: 13. The CDR3 runs to 14 residues. From germline, CDR1 is SNHLY and CDR2 FYNNEI. This chain's CDR3 is CASQADRPPTEQYF. The CDR3 DNA follows: TGTGCCAGCCAAGCGGACAGGCCGCCTACCGAGCAGTACTTC. The entire variable domain, with the rest obtained from reference TRBV2 and TRBJ2-7, is as follows: EPEVTQTPSHQVTQMGQEVILRCVPISNHLYFYWYRQILGQKVEFLVSFYNNEISEKSEIFDDQFSVERPDGSNFTLKIRSTKLEDSAMYFCASQADRPPTEQYFGPGTRLTVT.

This chain uses TRBV20-1 with TRBJ2-3; possibly TRBD2 for D (5 bases). Germline V gives CDR1 DFQATT, CDR2 SNEGSKA (reference sequence). The CDR3 is 10 amino acids. V was shortened by 8 bases and J by 5 bases, with 8 bases between the two germline ends. The CDR3 loop reads CSPEVDTQYF. In DNA, the CDR3 is TGCAGTCCGGAGGTAGATACGCAGTATTTT.

The table lists this clonotype with many counts. The gene calls are TRBV6-2 or TRBV6-3 and TRBJ1-2; TRBD1 matches at 9 bases. V was pared by 6 bases and J by 5 bases, with 13 bases of the junction left unmatched. Germline assignment: CDR1 MNHEY and CDR2 SVGEGT. The CDR3 runs 16 residues. CDR3 sequence reads: CASSPRGLDRGYGYTF. DNA of the CDR3: TGTGCCAGCAGCCCCCGCGGCCTCGACAGGGGGTATGGCTACACCTTC.

This chain joins TRBV24-1 and TRBJ2-2; TRBD1 matches at 11 bases. The CDR3 covers 15 residues. Germline V gene lookup returns CDR1 KGHDR and CDR2 SFDVKD. V dropped 9 bases and J dropped 5; count of bases not matched to a gene: 7. The CDR3 DNA reads TGTGCCACCGGACAGGGGGCGCGTGGAACCGGGGAGCTGTTTTTT. Its translation: CATGQGARGTGELFF.

J is TRBJ2-5 and V is TRBV19; D could derive from TRBD1 or TRBD2 (5 bases each). Between the trimmed V and J ends, which lost 1 base and 5 bases, there was a span of 11 bases. CDR3 length equals 14 residues. Germline values: CDR1 LNHDA, CDR2 SQIVND (reference sequence). CDR3 in DNA: TGTGCCAGTAGTATAGTTCCGGGGCGGGAGACCCAGTACTTC. Its translation is CASSIVPGRETQYF.